This T cell receptor beta chain emerged from a study of cytomegalovirus exposure and HLA in healthy donors (dated 2017 in TCRdb). At the level of the whole study: In an earlier analysis of 550 to 750 of the donors, about 260 Gb of sequence data and approximately 120 million unique TCR beta sequences from about 190 million T cells were reported. Approximately 330 gigabases of sequencing data and roughly 80 million unique TCR sequences made up an early release that covered fewer than 650 HLA-typed donors. Of the roughly 400 genotyped donors, approximately 83% fell in the genetic ancestry cluster associated with self-reported Caucasian donors. The study aimed to test whether signatures of past pathogen exposure could be identified by cataloging public T cell receptors. The study profiled the T cell repertoires of fewer than 850 subjects by immunosequencing and related them to cytomegalovirus serostatus. A separate validation cohort of 100 to 150 different subjects was used in addition to the 666-subject first cohort. To predict cytomegalovirus infection status, the study brought together high-throughput TCR immunosequencing, statistical association of individual TCRs with disease status, and machine learning. To study patterns of TCR occurrence, a later analysis re-analyzed previously published TCR beta repertoires from 550 to 800 donors and added high-resolution HLA genotyping. The later analysis used no new phenotypic data to find candidate immune exposures, relying instead on TCR beta sequences and their occurrence across donors. An earlier analysis of 500 to 750 of the donors applied high-throughput TCR beta sequencing to assess whether each TCR beta V gene segment acted as functional or pseudogenic. Alongside the repertoire data, information on donor age, sex, ethnicity and CMV serostatus was compiled. In a later genetic analysis, genome-wide SNP genotypes for about 65% of the 666 donors were used, and that subset was treated as a discovery cohort. All discovery cohort repertoires had been generated using a single sequencing platform. Class I and class II HLA loci were covered by the typing at four-digit resolution. The number of donors typed differed by locus, with roughly 629-640 for A, B, C, DRB1 and DQB1, around 560 for DQA1, 600 to 610 for DPA1, and over 400 for DPB1. Because of strong linkage in the cohort, roughly five DR-DQ haplotypes were treated as single units for association and clustering. Among roughly 400 genotyped donors of the cohort, an average of roughly 230,000 unique TCR beta nucleotide sequences was sequenced per donor, of which about 18% were non-productive. What the study reported, not specific to this receptor: Compared with equally common non-associated chains, HLA-associated TCR beta chains in a later analysis were more clonally expanded and had lower generation probabilities. Cytomegalovirus status was reported to be diagnosed by the classifier with high specificity and sensitivity in both the original and validation cohorts. Linkage disequilibrium might explain the correlated functional status among segregating V segments, but an unknown experimental factor could not be ruled out. An earlier analysis of around 540 of the donors showed that most TCR beta V segments appeared in productive rearrangements either about 87% or about 30% of the time, which broadly matched IMGT annotations. Several of the top co-occurrence clusters appeared to be linked to parvovirus B19, influenza, CMV and Epstein-Barr virus, according to a later analysis. Because counts were too low, fewer than 20 rarely observed V segments, including chromosome 9 orphons, were excluded from the earlier analysis of under 650 of the donors. The authors suggested that the approach could potentially be generalized to other disease states and immunological phenotypes. Three of the identified cytomegalovirus-associated TCR beta chains were confirmed in vitro to be specific for cytomegalovirus antigens. A further reported finding was that TCR beta sequences accurately predicted the HLA-A and HLA-B alleles for most subjects in the first cohort. In a later genetic analysis, fewer N-insertions in productive TCRs were reported among donors in an Asian-associated ancestry cluster than the roughly 640-donor mean. In the study, about 150 TCR beta chains were listed as associated with cytomegalovirus. When HLA alleles, especially DR and DQ, strongly co-occurred, attributing TCR associations to individual alleles was difficult. In a later analysis, most CMV-associated TCR beta chains were found to appear HLA-restricted, with HLA associations seemingly driven largely by CMV exposure. This cohort had only TCR beta chains sequenced, and the lack of alpha or paired-chain data limited which features could be detected. Roughly uniform sequencing depth across donors was assumed in presence/absence analyses, although this assumption may not hold. In a later analysis, TCR association rates were found to vary across HLA loci, with the most associated TCRs seen for DRB1 alleles and the fewest for HLA-C alleles. Some IMGT-functional V segments, including TRBV6-2 and TRBV6-3, could not be told apart with the 87-base-pair reads, so those segments were excluded. While some public TCRs were present in many individuals, most TCR sequences turned up only very rarely across donors. For the cohort, immune exposure information was limited to CMV serostatus. A later analysis associated 15,000 to 20,000 TCR beta sequences with specific HLA alleles at a false discovery rate of 0.05. A cluster of highly shared sequence variants was judged likely to be a technical artifact of the sequencing pipeline. V-gene and J-gene trimming of TCR beta chains was associated with a missense DCLRE1C variant in a later genetic analysis, and the association was replicated in an independent cohort. Because HLA typing was unavailable for some donors at each locus, only the typed subset was used in association tests.

Library creation used the immunoSEQ multiplex PCR assay. For the multiplex PCR, a mixture combining 60 forward primers for TCR Vbeta segments and 13 reverse primers for TCR Jbeta segments was used. A multiplex PCR assay on genomic DNA amplified the CDR3 region of rearranged TCR beta genes. On the Illumina HiSeq System, the amplified TCR beta libraries were sequenced as 87-base-pair reads. Processing in the source paper ran as follows. A later analysis tallied around 82 million unique TCR beta chains across the 700 or so repertoires, and around 9.9 million of those chains were shared by two or more donors. A nearest-neighbor algorithm error-corrected the raw reads and collapsed the reads into unique sequences, merging closely related sequences to remove PCR and sequencing errors. V, D and J gene segments were assigned by aligning CDR3 sequences to IMGT reference sequences. Each retained sequence needed at least a six-nucleotide match to both a V gene segment and a J gene segment. A rearrangement counted as productive if the CDR3 had no stop codons and remained in frame with V and J, and every other rearrangement counted as non-productive. Following IMGT convention, CDR3 was defined as the stretch from the second conserved V-encoded cysteine to the conserved J-encoded phenylalanine. Sequences without an unambiguous match to a single V gene segment were excluded from the earlier analysis of several hundred of the donors. An earlier analysis of about 590 of the donors classified V segments as functional when productive rearrangements were above 56.7% and as segregating when the standard deviation between donors was above 5%. A statistical classification framework was built to diagnose cytomegalovirus status from the catalog of TCR beta chain sequences. In a later analysis, V and J genes were assigned by comparing TCR nucleotide sequences against IMGT/GENE-DB human TR gene sequences. Using the TCRdist pipeline, a later analysis assigned CDR3 sequences along with most-parsimonious VDJ recombination scenarios. A later analysis defined each TCR beta chain by its CDR3 amino acid sequence plus V-gene family, and excluded reads lacking a unique V-gene family. To address suspected cross-contamination and a sequencing artifact, a later analysis removed a few hundred highly shared, low-generation-probability nucleotide sequences. For each public chain, a later analysis derived a clonal expansion index from normalized ranks of inferred template counts within each repertoire. In a later analysis, generation probabilities were computed with a VDJ recombination model fitted to out-of-frame rearrangements, and the resulting probabilities were checked against IGoR. In a later analysis, TCR-TCR, TCR-HLA and TCR-CMV co-occurrence was scored with hypergeometric tests, and a repertoire-size bias correction was applied to TCR pairs. To estimate false discovery rates, a later analysis permuted the HLA or CMV assignments 20 times. In a later analysis, co-occurring TCRs were grouped with DBSCAN, and TCRdist sequence similarity was added when clustering was performed within HLA-allele-positive subsets. Repertoires with fewer than 30,000 or more than 120,000 public chains, plus five repertoires with anomalous nucleotide sharing, were excluded from co-occurrence clustering. Imported from immuneACCESS, the table was reduced by TCRdb to in-frame sequences with V and J called. These copies leave out some clones; in studies compared against another copy, an unresolved V gene accounts for under half, and the cause of the remainder is not known. The DNA was the basis for D and trimming; V, J and clone size are from that table. The sample data list around 200,000 clones, and 81% of these were observed just once. The ten biggest clones cover around 4% of the sample.

From cysteine to phenylalanine, the CDR3 is 12 amino acids long. The only DNA kept is the CDR3, 36 bases in frame from the first base. V lost 4 bases and J lost 10 bases; the stretch between them is 13 bases long. The germline V gene sets CDR1 to SGHDN and CDR2 to FVKESK. As for this clone: Its antigen has not been determined. Base qualities are missing; no much larger clone stands one base away.

The cohort consisted of 600 to 750 healthy bone marrow donors. Cohort members were all nominally healthy when sampled, although unrecorded immune exposures were likely present. The donor tested CMV seronegative and was one of the 352 seronegative cohort members. Every donor gave a peripheral blood sample, and the peripheral blood mononuclear cells from that sample were used for TCR beta sequencing. Genomic DNA was extracted from the blood cell samples with the Qiagen DNeasy Blood Extraction Kit. The receptor's source is a man aged 45-60 years in good health and CMV-seronegative. Here the chain combines TRBV14 and TRBJ1-1, with the D gene not clear enough to name. Sequenced sample: PBMCs. DNA sequence: TGTGCCAGCAGCCCGTCGGGAACACGAGCTTTCTTT. It encodes CASSPSGTRAFF.